What follows are 20 T cell receptor beta chains derived from one specimen sequenced in a study of beta chain features in type 1 diabetes. Expressed TCRB transcripts were sequenced because the entire RNA isolate underwent reverse transcription. Some clones are missing from TCRdb's copy, which holds only in-frame ones; the method was immunoSEQ multiplex PCR. The sample has under 50,000 clones; around 50% are singletons. What was sequenced was Tregs from blood. These receptors all come from a woman between 18 and 29 years old in good health.

This clone showed up just a few times. The V and J genes are TRBV2 and TRBJ2-3; 11 bases fit TRBD2. V lost 6 bases and J lost 4; bases outside the gene matches: 24. Germline V gene data show CDR1 as SNHLY and CDR2 as FYNNEI. The CDR3 is 21 amino acids. This CDR3 is CASRAYTGGAGLAGGPDTQYF. CDR3 nucleotide sequence: TGTGCCAGCAGAGCCTACACAGGGGGCGCCGGGTTAGCGGGAGGGCCAGATACGCAGTATTTT.

V gene TRBV7-2 combines with J gene TRBJ2-1; TRBD2 might be the D (5 bases). CDR1 is SGHTA, CDR2 FQGNSA, per germline. The CDR3 sequence is 16 residues long. V lost 1 base to trimming and J lost 3 bases, with 13 bases between them. The CDR3: CASSLGLYRDYNEQFF. In DNA form, the CDR3 reads TGTGCCAGCAGCTTAGGGCTCTATCGGGACTACAATGAGCAGTTCTTC.

This chain links TRBV7-9 with TRBJ2-1, with D perhaps matching TRBD2 (5 bases). The ends were cut back, 0 bases at V and 10 bases at J, with 13 bases in the middle. Per the germline V gene, CDR1 is SEHNR and CDR2 is FQNEAQ (reference sequence). The CDR3 has 14 residues. DNA for the CDR3: TGTGCCAGCAGCTTAGCCGGGGTGGATGGCGAGCAGTTCTTC. Translation: CASSLAGVDGEQFF.

The rearrangement uses TRBV14 and TRBJ1-2; TRBD1 might be the D (6 bases). V was trimmed by 4 bases and J by 4 bases, leaving 13 bases between them. CDR1 is SGHDN, CDR2 FVKESK, per germline. The CDR3 length is 14 residues. Written as DNA, the CDR3 is TGTGCCAGCAGCCGTCGGGACACTTTCTATGGCTACACCTTC. Translation gives CASSRRDTFYGYTF.

This clone was counted a few times. The chain uses TRBV10-1 and TRBJ2-1; 8 bases line up with TRBD1. The ends lost 8 bases at V and 9 bases at J; junction bases unmatched: 12. There are 14 residues in the CDR3. Germline values: CDR1 WNHNN, CDR2 SYGVQD (reference sequence). For the CDR3, the DNA is TGCGCCAGCGGACGACAGGGGCCAGGGGGTGAGCAGTTCTTC. Its protein product is CASGRQGPGGEQFF.

This clone was seen a few times. This chain links TRBV4-3 with TRBJ2-4, with D possibly TRBD2 on 6 matching bases. The CDR3 has 16 amino acids. From germline, CDR1 is LGHNA and CDR2 YSLEER. V lost 0 bases to trimming and J lost 5 bases, with 14 bases between them. The CDR3 region has the DNA TGCGCCAGCAGCCAAGATCGGGGGACCTACCAAAACATTCAGTACTTC. Its protein is CASSQDRGTYQNIQYF.

The CDR3 is CASSLIGTGDGYTF. CDR3 sequence (DNA): TGTGCCAGCAGTTTAATCGGGACAGGGGACGGCTACACCTTC. The rearrangement links TRBV28 to TRBJ1-2, with 10 bases identical to TRBD1. V shed 2 bases, J shed 8 bases, and the junction held 5 bases outside the gene matches. This CDR3 is built from 14 residues. In germline, CDR1 is MDHEN, CDR2 SYDVKM.

The chain combines TRBV6-6 with TRBJ1-2; unclear D gene. The CDR3 loop spans 14 amino acids. In germline, CDR1 is MNHNY, CDR2 SVGAGI (reference sequence). The V end was cut by 0 bases, the J end by 4 bases, with 9 bases between. The CDR3 DNA follows: TGTGCCAGCAGTTACTCGGCGGAGCTCTATGGCTACACCTTC. It specifies CASSYSAELYGYTF.

DNA of the CDR3: TGCGCCAGCAGCTTGGGTTGGGGCTCCCGCGATAACGAGCAGTACTTC. Translating gives CASSLGWGSRDNEQYF. The V gene is TRBV5-1, the J gene TRBJ2-7; possible D gene TRBD1, 5 bases. The germline V gene encodes CDR1 SGHRS and CDR2 YFSETQ. V was trimmed by 0 bases and J by 5 bases, leaving 18 bases between them. This CDR3 contains 16 residues.

This clone was seen a handful of times. The V and J genes are TRBV28 and TRBJ1-4; possibly TRBD1 for D (6 bases). The germline V and J ends were trimmed by 7 bases and 5 bases, with 14 bases remaining between them. The germline gives CDR1 MDHEN, CDR2 SYDVKM. The CDR3 runs 14 residues. The CDR3 DNA reads as TGTGCCAGCAATACAGGGATTGGCAATGAAAAACTGTTTTTT. Protein: CASNTGIGNEKLFF.

The chain is built from TRBV30 and TRBJ2-7; 9 bases map to TRBD1. CDR3 length: 16 residues. Germline CDR1 reads GTSNPN; CDR2 reads SVGIG (reference sequence). V trimming: 3 bases; J trimming: 3 bases; junction bases outside the gene matches: 12. As DNA, the CDR3 is TGTGCCTGGAGCCCGAAACCGGGACAGGGAGGCTACGAGCAGTACTTC. Protein sequence: CAWSPKPGQGGYEQYF.

CDR3 region: CATTGATGANVLTF. The DNA for the CDR3 is TGTGCCACGACAGGCGCCACTGGGGCCAACGTCCTGACTTTC. V gene TRBV28 combines with J gene TRBJ2-6; possible D gene TRBD1, 6 bases. V was clipped by 10 bases and J by 2 bases, with 12 bases between them. The CDR3 runs 14 residues. Per germline, CDR1 MDHEN and CDR2 SYDVKM.

The rearrangement joins TRBV6-8 to TRBJ1-3; 10 nucleotides line up with TRBD1. After removal of 2 bases from V and 0 bases from J, the junction contained 1 base not matched to a gene. Germline V gene sequence: CDR1 MNHGY, CDR2 SAAAGT. This CDR3 has 16 residues. The CDR3 nucleotides read TGTGCCAGCAGTTACCGGGACAGGGGCTCTGGAAACACCATATATTTT. It is translated as CASSYRDRGSGNTIYF.

This chain links TRBV4-2 with TRBJ1-1, with 7 bases lining up with TRBD1. CDR3 length: 16 amino acids. V gave up 0 bases and J gave up 1 base; unmatched junction bases: 5. Germline values: CDR1 LGHNA, CDR2 YNFKEQ. The CDR3 is CASSQERGQGNTEAFF. The CDR3 DNA sequence: TGTGCCAGCAGCCAAGAAAGGGGGCAGGGGAACACTGAAGCTTTCTTT.

The V and J genes are TRBV29-1 and TRBJ2-1, with 8 bases identical to TRBD1. The CDR3 spans 16 residues. The V and J ends lost 0 bases and 2 bases, in that order; junction bases with no gene match: 6. The germline V gene encodes CDR1 SQVTM and CDR2 ANQGSEA. The CDR3 nucleotides read TGCAGCGTTGAAGAAAGTAGGACAGGGCCCTACAATGAGCAGTTCTTC. This translates into CSVEESRTGPYNEQFF.

This chain connects TRBV7-3 to TRBJ2-2; 12 bases line up with TRBD2. Germline lookup yields CDR1 SGHTA and CDR2 FQGTGA. The CDR3 runs 16 residues. V trimming: 4 bases; J trimming: 3 bases; junction bases outside the gene matches: 3. The CDR3 DNA is TGTGCCAGCAGCTCCCCTAGCGGGGGGGACACCGGGGAGCTGTTTTTT. It encodes CASSSPSGGDTGELFF.

CDR3 DNA: TGTGCCAGCAGTTTAAAACCCCCGGGGAGGCAATTCAGCAATCAGCCCCAGCATTTT. Translated: CASSLKPPGRQFSNQPQHF. The chain links TRBV27 to TRBJ1-5; D unclear. From germline, CDR1 is MNHEY and CDR2 SMNVEV (reference sequence). V lost 2 bases to trimming and J lost 1 base, with 21 bases between them. The CDR3 length is 19 residues.

This clone was counted only a few times. The V and J genes are TRBV7-9 and TRBJ1-1; D is uncertain. V shed 1 base and J shed 2 bases, with 8 bases lying between them. CDR3 size: 14 residues. Germline CDR1 and CDR2: SEHNR and FQNEAQ (reference sequence). CDR3 residues: CASSLDSFNTEAFF. The CDR3 nucleotides are TGTGCCAGCAGCTTAGACAGCTTCAACACTGAAGCTTTCTTT. The full variable domain, its missing parts supplied by reference TRBV7-9 and TRBJ1-1, is DTGVSQNPRHKITKRGQNVTFRCDPISEHNRLYWYRQTLGQGPEFLTYFQNEAQLEKSRLLSDRFSAERPKGSFSTLEIQRTEQGDSAMYLCASSLDSFNTEAFFGQGTRLTVV.

This clone occurred a few times. This chain's CDR3 is CASSTTGTGAYGYTF. In DNA, the CDR3 is TGTGCCAGTAGTACAACCGGGACAGGGGCGTATGGCTACACCTTC. The chain combines TRBV19 with TRBJ1-2, with 10 bases matching TRBD1. J gave up 5 bases and V 4 bases, and 7 bases lay outside the gene matches. Germline loops: CDR1 LNHDA, CDR2 SQIVND (reference sequence). The CDR3 runs to 15 residues.

There are a few counts of this clone. This chain joins TRBV7-9 and TRBJ1-2; 7 bases match TRBD1. The CDR3 spans 17 residues. In germline, CDR1 is SEHNR, CDR2 FQNEAQ (reference sequence). Trimming cost V 2 bases and J 0 bases; bases outside gene matches: 9. The CDR3 region is CASSLPTGRESNYGYTF. CDR3 bases: TGTGCCAGCAGCTTACCGACAGGGCGAGAATCTAACTATGGCTACACCTTC.